Described below is a single T cell receptor beta chain sequence and its context. This entry is derived from a study of blood T cell repertoires in COVID-19. Looking at the study overall: PBMCs, B-cell-depleted T cells, or T cells were the source of the cDNA or gDNA that made up the material.

Germline V gene sequence: CDR1 SGHVS, CDR2 FNYEAQ. The CDR3 is made up of 11 amino acids. The V and J ends lost 3 bases and 3 bases respectively, with 2 bases between them. How the authors handled the data: Researchers report that nucleated cell counts were estimated from reference gene primer amplification. The protocol was immunoSEQ multiplex PCR, while the TCRdb copy is restricted to in-frame clones and leaves out a portion. V and J calls and clone size are as listed in that table; D and trimming were resolved from the DNA. The sample has approximately 350,000 clones, roughly nine tenths seen once.

This sequence joins TRBV7-6 and TRBJ1-1; D gene ambiguous. The material sequenced was peripheral blood. This TCR was sampled from a woman aged 25 to 39 with COVID-19, enrolled during active disease. In DNA form, the CDR3 reads TGTGCCAGCAGCTTCGACACTGAAGCTTTCTTT. Translating gives CASSFDTEAFF.